What follows are 9 T cell receptor beta chains derived from one specimen sequenced in a study of T-cell memory formation after mild COVID-19. Via MiXCR, TCRdb re-called the 5' RACE reads, giving one row per CDR3 protein. The sample yields around 150,000 distinct CDR3 sequences, roughly a third seen once. Sequenced: PBMCs or a T cell subset sorted from them (not recorded which). Receptors were obtained from an adult woman who had mild COVID-19 (a few samples of this study predate the infection). Cell type and time point are not known.

J is TRBJ2-1 and V is TRBV3-1; 14 bases fit TRBD2. Germline lookup yields CDR1 LGHDT and CDR2 YNNKEL (reference sequence). This CDR3 region has 17 residues. Trimming removed 2 bases from V and 6 bases from J; junction bases left unmatched: 6. CDR3 nucleotides: TGTGCCAGCAGCCAAAGGGGACTAGCGGGGGACTCCAATGAGCAGTTCTTC. Its translation is CASSQRGLAGDSNEQFF.

The V and J genes are TRBV2 and TRBJ2-5; no reliable D call. Germline V gives CDR1 SNHLY, CDR2 FYNNEI. V lost 3 bases and J 4 bases, leaving 18 bases between the germline ends. The CDR3 runs to 16 residues. The CDR3 loop reads CASSEDPGPGLETQYF. In DNA form, the CDR3 reads TGTGCCAGCAGTGAGGACCCAGGACCTGGATTAGAGACCCAGTACTTC.

This clonotype has just one count. The rearrangement uses TRBV7-2 and TRBJ2-5, with a weak D call TRBD2 (7 bases). The germline CDR1 and CDR2 sequences are SGHTA and FQGNSA. Trimming took off 2 bases at V and 4 bases at J, with 11 bases between the two ends. This CDR3 has 14 residues. CDR3 sequence: CASSLRGGVETQYF. In DNA, the CDR3 is TGTGCCAGCAGCTTAAGGGGGGGTGTAGAGACCCAGTACTTC. Variable domain in full (rest from reference TRBV7-2 and TRBJ2-5): GAGVSQSPSNKVTEKGKDVELRCDPISGHTALYWYRQSLGQGLEFLIYFQGNSAPDKSGLPSDRFSAERTGGSVSTLTIQRTQQEDSAVYLCASSLRGGVETQYFGPGTRLLVL.

V and J are TRBV10-3 and TRBJ2-2; D is perhaps TRBD1 (5 bases). V was pared by 8 bases and J by 7 bases, with 11 bases between. Germline V gene lookup returns CDR1 ENHRY and CDR2 SYGVKD. CDR3 length: 12 amino acids. CDR3 region: CAIAQADGELFF. The CDR3 DNA follows: TGTGCCATCGCACAGGCGGACGGGGAGCTGTTTTTT.

The gene calls are TRBV6-6 and TRBJ1-1; 7 nucleotides agree with TRBD1. Germline loops: CDR1 MNHNY, CDR2 SVGAGI (reference sequence). The CDR3 has 17 amino acids. Trimming at V came to 2 bases and at J to 5 bases, leaving 14 bases not matched to a gene. CDR3 sequence: CASSYRVVGGAGTEAFF. The CDR3 nucleotides read TGTGCCAGCAGTTACAGGGTTGTAGGGGGCGCGGGTACTGAAGCTTTCTTT.

The chain is built from TRBV9 and TRBJ2-1; 8 bases line up with TRBD2. This CDR3 region has 16 residues. Germline V gene sequence: CDR1 SGDLS, CDR2 YYNGEE. V gave up 1 base and J gave up 4 bases; unmatched junction bases: 7. In DNA, the CDR3 is TGTGCCAGCAGCGTATTGCCCCTAGCGGGTTACAATGAGCAGTTCTTC. Protein: CASSVLPLAGYNEQFF.

CDR3 loop: CASSQEGTAFLTDTQYF. The CDR3 nucleotides read TGTGCCAGCAGCCAAGAAGGGACAGCTTTCTTGACAGATACGCAGTATTTT. This chain connects TRBV14 to TRBJ2-3; 7 positions match TRBD1. With V trimmed by 0 bases and J by 3 bases, 9 bases remained unmatched. The CDR3 is made up of 17 amino acids. Germline CDR1 reads SGHDN; CDR2 reads FVKESK.

With respect to this clonotype: Germline is not matched at one junction end, which may reflect a read error. This chain connects TRBV7-7 to TRBJ2-1, with 10 bases matching TRBD2. This CDR3 is 18 amino acids long. Germline lookup yields CDR1 SSHAT and CDR2 FNYEAQ (reference sequence). In DNA, the CDR3 is TGTGCTAGCAGCTTAGAGGGAGCGGGAGGGCCCGCCTACAATGAGCAGTTCTTC. Translated: CASSLEGAGGPAYNEQFF.

CDR3 DNA: TGTGCCAGTTCTACAGGGAATGATGAAGCTTTCTTT. It is translated as CASSTGNDEAFF. J is TRBJ1-1 and V is TRBV7-3, with D maybe TRBD1 (6 bases). The V gene lost 9 bases and the J gene lost 7 bases, with 15 bases spanning the gap. In germline, CDR1 is SGHTA, CDR2 FQGTGA. The CDR3 has 12 residues.